This T cell receptor beta chain came from a study of early T cells in non-severe SARS-CoV-2 infection. Germline CDR1 reads SGHTA; CDR2 reads FQGNSA. The CDR3 loop spans 17 amino acids. V shed 3 bases and J 0 bases; nucleotides not matched to a gene: 7. TCRdb used MiXCR to reprocess the 5' RACE reads, holding one entry per CDR3 protein. This table holds fewer than 55,000 distinct CDR3 sequences, roughly 9.6% found once. The clonotype comes from an adult who was a healthcare worker with PCR-confirmed SARS-CoV-2 infection or an uninfected control (not recorded which). Material: whole blood. The chain uses TRBV7-2 and TRBJ2-1; 8 bases map to TRBD2. CDR3 sequence: CASSFRPSGPSYNEQFF. The CDR3 DNA is TGTGCCAGCAGCTTTCGTCCTAGCGGGCCCTCCTACAATGAGCAGTTCTTC.